This T cell receptor (beta chain) was recovered during a study of technical replicates of blood from several donors. Some clones are missing from TCRdb's copy, which holds only in-frame ones; the method was immunoSEQ multiplex PCR. Counted here are about 62,000 clones, nearly 90% occurring once; the ten biggest clones make up 4.8%. The CDR3 is made up of 14 amino acids. From germline, CDR1 is LGHNA and CDR2 YSLEER. The V gene end was trimmed by 0 bases and the J gene end by 4 bases; junction bases not matched to a gene: 2. The TCR was taken from a human donor in good health. Some clones in this sample may be carry-over from other donors' samples. Sequenced material: PBMCs. This chain joins TRBV4-3 and TRBJ1-2; 7 bases fit TRBD1. The CDR3 coding sequence is TGCGCCAGCAGCCAAGACTCAGGGGGCTATGGCTACACCTTC. This sequence encodes CASSQDSGGYGYTF.